The entry below gives a single TCR beta chain sequence along with its context. Its target is unknown. Generated by immunoSEQ multiplex PCR, the TCRdb table keeps only in-frame clones and is missing some. The sample has 80,000 to 100,000 clones, roughly 90% seen once; the top ten hold 0.17%. This sample is drawn from a study of graft-versus-host responses after intestinal transplantation. About the study: All of the recipients had induction that used anti-thymocyte globulin, then tacrolimus and steroids for two to three years. Study observations and caveats: Recipient marrow harbored GvH clones, some of which surfaced first in ileum or blood. Allograft graft-versus-host to host-versus-graft clonal ratios ran high in patients with graft-donor T cell macrochimerism.

This CDR3 comprises 15 residues. J gave up 8 bases and V 4 bases, and 4 bases lay outside the gene matches. In germline, CDR1 is MNHEY, CDR2 SMNVEV (reference sequence). V usage is TRBV27 and J usage is TRBJ2-1; 14 nucleotides line up with TRBD2. This TCR was sampled from a human donor who received an intestinal transplant. This sample comprised unstimulated CD4+ T cells sorted from spleen or lymph node cells, obtained before intestinal transplant. This CDR3 reads CASSSGLAGGYEQFF. The CDR3 DNA sequence: TGTGCCAGCAGTTCAGGACTAGCGGGAGGCTATGAGCAGTTCTTC.